The 21 T cell receptor beta chains listed next were all sequenced from one sample in a study of cytomegalovirus exposure and HLA in healthy donors. 60 Vbeta and 13 Jbeta primers were used in PCR. TCRdb's copy holds only in-frame clones and misses some; the assay was immunoSEQ multiplex PCR. Of 150,000 to 200,000 clones detected, around four fifths appear once; the ten largest clones hold about 2%. Sequenced: PBMCs. Source of these receptors: a female donor in good health and CMV-seronegative.

The rearrangement links TRBV19 to TRBJ2-1; TRBD2 agrees at 8 bases. The CDR3 consists of 15 residues. V was pared by 4 bases and J by 7 bases, with 9 bases of the junction left unmatched. CDR1 LNHDA and CDR2 SQIVND come from the germline V gene (reference sequence). CDR3 protein: CASSTRVAGLNEQFF. In nucleotides, the CDR3 is TGTGCCAGTAGTACCCGAGTAGCGGGGTTGAATGAGCAGTTCTTC.

The V gene is TRBV4-2, the J gene TRBJ2-7, with D possibly being TRBD1 (6 bases). CDR1 and CDR2 (germline): LGHNA, YNFKEQ. The CDR3 loop spans 14 amino acids. V lost 4 bases and J 6 bases, leaving 16 bases between the germline ends. CDR3 amino acids: CASSPGHGGREQYF. The CDR3 bases are TGTGCCAGCAGCCCGGGACACGGCGGGCGCGAGCAGTACTTC.

This clone has a handful of counts. This chain joins TRBV19 and TRBJ1-2; D gene ambiguous. In germline, CDR1 is LNHDA, CDR2 SQIVND (reference sequence). CDR3 size: 14 residues. V was shortened by 3 bases and J by 4 bases, with 12 bases between the two germline ends. CDR3 nucleotide sequence: TGTGCCAGTAGTATGCCGGAGCGCGTCTATGGCTACACCTTC. This sequence encodes CASSMPERVYGYTF.

The chain couples TRBV5-4 to TRBJ2-7, with 8 bases aligning to TRBD2. Germline V gene lookup returns CDR1 SGHNT and CDR2 YYREEE (reference sequence). The V segment lost 4 bases and the J segment 5 bases; nucleotides outside the gene matches: 14. The CDR3 contains 16 residues. In DNA form, the CDR3 reads TGTGCCAGCAGCCCTGGCGGGGGGCGCGCCCCCAACGAGCAGTACTTC. Protein: CASSPGGGRAPNEQYF.

This clone was seen only once. V is TRBV6-1 and J is TRBJ1-2; possibly TRBD1 for D (5 bases). This CDR3 comprises 15 residues. Per the germline V gene, CDR1 is MNHNS and CDR2 is SASEGT. V lost 0 bases, J lost 8 bases, and 16 bases lay in between. The CDR3 spells CASSEAGRGLRGYTF. CDR3 DNA sequence: TGTGCCAGCAGTGAAGCTGGGAGGGGACTTAGAGGCTACACCTTC.

This clone was seen a handful of times. V is TRBV5-1 and J is TRBJ2-2; the match to TRBD1 covers 8 bases. CDR3 length: 16 residues. J lost 7 bases, V lost 4 bases, and 12 bases had no gene match. From germline, CDR1 is SGHRS and CDR2 YFSETQ. The CDR3, as DNA: TGCGCCAGCAGCCCCCGGCCTCAGGGGGCCGACGGGGAGCTGTTTTTT. As protein: CASSPRPQGADGELFF.

J is TRBJ1-5 and V is TRBV7-9; 8 nucleotides align to TRBD1. The CDR3 is 16 residues long. Germline CDR1 is SEHNR and CDR2 is FQNEAQ (reference sequence). The junction had 8 bases not matched to a gene; V was cut back by 5 bases and J by 2 bases. For the CDR3, the DNA is TGTGCCAGCAGCCTCGGACAGGGAGGGGGCAATCAGCCCCAGCATTTT. It specifies CASSLGQGGGNQPQHF.

The chain joins TRBV7-3 to TRBJ2-3; possibly TRBD1 for D (5 bases). Germline V gene lookup returns CDR1 SGHTA and CDR2 FQGTGA. The CDR3 totals 19 residues. V lost 0 bases to trimming and J lost 1 base, with 20 bases between them. Here the CDR3 DNA reads TGTGCCAGCAGCTTAACCGACTGGGCCAAGGGGCCTGGCACAGATACGCAGTATTTT. Its translation is CASSLTDWAKGPGTDTQYF.

This clone was seen just once. The chain employs TRBV11-1 and TRBJ1-1; D not certain. This CDR3 comprises 15 residues. CDR1 is SGHAT and CDR2 is FQDESV in the germline V gene (reference sequence). Between the trimmed V and J ends, which lost 6 bases and 4 bases, there was a span of 18 bases. The DNA of the CDR3 is TGTGCCAGCAGGGTGCGGGGAGAAAAAGGCACTGAAGCTTTCTTT. Amino acids: CASRVRGEKGTEAFF.

This sequence joins TRBV19 and TRBJ1-5; 8 positions match TRBD1. Germline trimming cut 1 base from V and 6 bases from J; bases unmatched to any gene: 5. The CDR3 runs 15 residues. The germline CDR1 and CDR2 sequences are LNHDA and SQIVND (reference sequence). The CDR3 region is CASSIVAGGGQPQHF. CDR3 nucleotides: TGTGCCAGTAGTATAGTGGCAGGGGGCGGTCAGCCCCAGCATTTT. Full variable domain (rest looked up from reference TRBV19 and TRBJ1-5): DGGITQSPKYLFRKEGQNVTLSCEQNLNHDAMYWYRQDPGQGLRLIYYSQIVNDFQKGDIAEGYSVSREKKESFPLTVTSAQKNPTAFYLCASSIVAGGGQPQHFGDGTRLSIL.

V gene TRBV5-6 combines with J gene TRBJ2-2; TRBD2 matches at 10 bases. CDR1 SGHDT and CDR2 YYEEEE come from the germline V gene. After removal of 4 bases from V and 7 bases from J, the junction contained 13 bases not matched to a gene. The CDR3 is made up of 17 amino acids. The CDR3 region is CASSMGTSAYLGGELFF. The CDR3 nucleotides are TGTGCCAGCAGCATGGGGACTAGCGCTTACCTTGGCGGGGAGCTGTTTTTT.

This clone was observed a single time. The V call is TRBV11-2, the J call TRBJ1-1; D call uncertain. Between the trimmed V and J ends, which lost 5 bases and 0 bases, there was a span of 7 bases. Per germline, CDR1 SGHAT and CDR2 FQNNGV. This CDR3 is built from 13 residues. Here the CDR3 DNA reads TGTGCCAGCAGCGCGCACTTGAACACTGAAGCTTTCTTT. Its translation is CASSAHLNTEAFF.

Notes on this clone: An end of the junction differs from the germline gene, which may be a read error. The chain employs TRBV11-1 and TRBJ1-4; tentative D call: TRBD1 (5 bases). The CDR3 covers 15 residues. The germline V gene has CDR1 SGHAT and CDR2 FQDESV (reference sequence). This CDR3 is CVSSPQGGENEKLFF. In DNA form, the CDR3 reads TGTGTCAGCAGCCCCCAGGGAGGGGAAAATGAAAAACTGTTTTTT.

The table lists this clone with a count of one. V and J are TRBV2 and TRBJ2-7; 8 bases are a match to TRBD2. V was pared by 4 bases and J by 4 bases, with 9 bases of the junction left unmatched. This CDR3 contains 15 residues. Germline V gene data show CDR1 as SNHLY and CDR2 as FYNNEI. For the CDR3, the DNA is TGTGCCAGCAGTGCCCTGACCGGGGGGGCATACGAGCAGTACTTC. Translating it yields CASSALTGGAYEQYF.

This clone turned up a few times. This chain links TRBV6-1 with TRBJ2-7; the match to TRBD1 covers 7 bases. Trimming cost V 9 bases and J 4 bases; bases outside gene matches: 12. Germline V CDR1 and CDR2: MNHNS, SASEGT. CDR3 length: 14 amino acids. CDR3 in amino acids: CASHVQGKGYEQYF. CDR3 coding DNA: TGTGCCAGTCATGTACAGGGGAAAGGGTACGAGCAGTACTTC.

The genes are TRBV6-4 and TRBJ1-1; D is unresolved. Deletions cut 6 bases from V and 0 bases from J, with 8 bases between. Germline V lookup: CDR1 MRHNA, CDR2 SNTAGT. There are 13 residues in the CDR3. CDR3 sequence: CASRAEMNTEAFF. The CDR3 nucleotides are TGTGCCAGCAGGGCGGAAATGAACACTGAAGCTTTCTTT.

This clone has a single count. V and J are TRBV15 and TRBJ1-2; 7 positions agree with TRBD1. Trimming removed 0 bases from V and 3 bases from J; junction bases left unmatched: 7. This CDR3 region has 16 residues. The germline V gene has CDR1 LNHNV and CDR2 YYDKDF (reference sequence). DNA of the CDR3: TGTGCCACCAGCAGAGATGGGACAGCTCCTTACTATGGCTACACCTTC. Translation: CATSRDGTAPYYGYTF.

The chain joins TRBV1 to TRBJ2-7; TRBD2, the D gene given by the table, was not confirmed from the DNA. TRBV1 represents a pseudogene. The CDR3 has 19 amino acids. The CDR3 spells CTSSRSGTSGRGEAYEQYF. The CDR3 nucleotides are TGCACCAGCAGCCGCTCCGGGACTAGCGGGAGAGGGGAGGCCTACGAGCAGTACTTC.

The V call is TRBV30, the J call TRBJ1-3; TRBD1 agrees at 7 bases. Losses at the gene ends were 5 bases for V and 2 bases for J; bases not matched to a gene: 6. There are 14 residues in the CDR3. Germline lookup yields CDR1 GTSNPN and CDR2 SVGIG (reference sequence). The CDR3 sequence is CAWADRAAGNTIYF. CDR3 DNA: TGTGCCTGGGCCGACAGGGCTGCTGGAAACACCATATATTTT.

The gene calls are TRBV5-1 and TRBJ2-6, with a tentative D call TRBD2 (5 bases). The CDR3 consists of 15 residues. The V end lost 8 bases, the J end lost 0 bases, and 12 bases lay between the germline ends. Germline V CDR1 and CDR2: SGHRS, YFSETQ. The CDR3 region has the DNA TGCGCCAGTAAAGCGGCGAACTCTGGGGCCAACGTCCTGACTTTC. It encodes CASKAANSGANVLTF.

CDR3 region: CASSAKGADTGELFF. DNA for the CDR3: TGTGCCAGCAGTGCGAAGGGGGCGGACACCGGGGAGCTGTTTTTT. The V and J genes are TRBV2 and TRBJ2-2; 7 nucleotides match TRBD1. Per the germline V gene, CDR1 is SNHLY and CDR2 is FYNNEI. CDR3 length: 15 residues. V trimming: 4 bases; J trimming: 3 bases; junction bases outside the gene matches: 5.